This T cell receptor beta chain was found in a study of blood T cell repertoires in COVID-19. The overall study: Sites in the United States, Italy and Spain provided acute and convalescent COVID-19 samples. PBMCs, B-cell-depleted T cells, or T cells provided the cDNA or gDNA that made up the material.

Authors' processing steps: By means of reference gene primer amplification, nucleated cell counts were estimated. The assay was immunoSEQ multiplex PCR, and TCRdb's table has in-frame clones only and misses some. V and J calls and clone size are those listed in that table; D and trimming were worked out from the DNA. The table includes 90,000 to 120,000 clones, approximately 90% detected once. This receptor was taken from a middle-aged man with active or convalescent COVID-19. The sequenced sample was peripheral blood.

The CDR3 bases are TGTGCCACCAGCAGACCAGCGGGAGGGCCTCGCAACGAGCAGTACTTC. Its translation is CATSRPAGGPRNEQYF. V gene TRBV15 combines with J gene TRBJ2-7; 10 positions match TRBD2. J was trimmed by 5 bases and V by 2 bases; bases with no gene match: 9. Germline CDR1 and CDR2: LNHNV and YYDKDF (reference sequence). This CDR3 comprises 16 residues.